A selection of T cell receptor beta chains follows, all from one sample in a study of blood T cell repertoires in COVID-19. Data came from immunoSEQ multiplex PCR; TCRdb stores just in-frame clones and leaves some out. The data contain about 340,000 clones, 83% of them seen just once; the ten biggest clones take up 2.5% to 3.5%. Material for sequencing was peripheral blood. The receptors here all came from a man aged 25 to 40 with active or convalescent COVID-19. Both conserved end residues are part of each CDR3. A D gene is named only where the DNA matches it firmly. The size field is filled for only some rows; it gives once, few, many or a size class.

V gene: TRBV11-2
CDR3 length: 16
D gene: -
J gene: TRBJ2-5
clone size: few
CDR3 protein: CASSPRLAGLQETQYF
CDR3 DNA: TGTGCCAGCAGCCCCCGCTTGGCGGGCCTCCAAGAGACCCAGTACTTC

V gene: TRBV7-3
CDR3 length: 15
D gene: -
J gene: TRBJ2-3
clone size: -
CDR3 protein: CASSPTGFPTDTQYF
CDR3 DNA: TGTGCCAGCAGCCCAACAGGGTTCCCCACAGATACGCAGTATTTT

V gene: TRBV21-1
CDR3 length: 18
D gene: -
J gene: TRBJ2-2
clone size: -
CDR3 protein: CASSKLPGGQGAVGELFF
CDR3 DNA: TGTGCCAGCAGCAAATTACCCGGAGGACAGGGGGCTGTCGGGGAGCTGTTTTTT

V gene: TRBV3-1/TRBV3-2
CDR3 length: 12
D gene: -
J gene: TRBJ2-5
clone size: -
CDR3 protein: CASSQGAETQYF
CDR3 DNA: TGTGCCAGCAGCCAAGGGGCCGAGACCCAGTACTTC

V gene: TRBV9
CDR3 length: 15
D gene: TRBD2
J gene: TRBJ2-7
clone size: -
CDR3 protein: CASSPRTSGRAEQYF
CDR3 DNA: TGTGCCAGCAGCCCGCGGACTAGCGGGAGGGCAGAGCAGTACTTC

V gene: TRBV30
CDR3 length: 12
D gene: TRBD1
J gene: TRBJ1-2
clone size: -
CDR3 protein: CAFAGGNYGYTF
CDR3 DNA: TGTGCCTTCGCAGGGGGGAACTATGGCTACACCTTC

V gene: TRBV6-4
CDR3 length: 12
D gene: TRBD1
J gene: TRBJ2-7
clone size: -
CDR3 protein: CASGTGIRQQYF
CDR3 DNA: TGTGCCAGCGGGACAGGCATTCGGCAGCAGTACTTC

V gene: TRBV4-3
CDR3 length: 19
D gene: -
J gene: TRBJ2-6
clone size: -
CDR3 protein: CASSQDRYRGGTGANVLTF
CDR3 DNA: TGCGCCAGCAGCCAAGATCGGTATCGAGGGGGTACTGGGGCCAACGTCCTGACTTTC

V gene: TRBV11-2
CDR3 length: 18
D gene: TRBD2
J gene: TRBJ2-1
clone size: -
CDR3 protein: CASSLVPPTSGRYNEQFF
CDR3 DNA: TGTGCCAGCAGCTTAGTCCCCCCAACTAGCGGGAGATACAATGAGCAGTTCTTC

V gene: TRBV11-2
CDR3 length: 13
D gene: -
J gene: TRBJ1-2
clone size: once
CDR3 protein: CASSLDGRVGYTF
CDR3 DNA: TGTGCCAGCAGCTTAGATGGCAGGGTGGGCTACACCTTC

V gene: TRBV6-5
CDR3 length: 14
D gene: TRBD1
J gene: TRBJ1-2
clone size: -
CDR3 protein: CASTSPTTGEGYTF
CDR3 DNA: TGTGCCAGCACCTCACCAACGACAGGGGAAGGCTACACCTTC

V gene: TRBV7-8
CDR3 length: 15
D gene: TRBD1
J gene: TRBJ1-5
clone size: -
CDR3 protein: CASSLGTGIGQPQHF
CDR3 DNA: TGTGCCAGCAGCTTAGGGACAGGGATCGGTCAGCCCCAGCATTTT

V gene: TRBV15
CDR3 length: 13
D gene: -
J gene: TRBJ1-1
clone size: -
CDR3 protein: CATSREGVSEAFF
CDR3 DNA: TGTGCCACCAGCAGAGAAGGGGTTTCTGAAGCTTTCTTT

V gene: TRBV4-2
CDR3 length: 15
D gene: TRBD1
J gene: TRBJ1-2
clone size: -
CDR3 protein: CASSQHRGPNYGYTF
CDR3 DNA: TGTGCCAGCAGCCAGCACAGGGGGCCTAACTATGGCTACACCTTC

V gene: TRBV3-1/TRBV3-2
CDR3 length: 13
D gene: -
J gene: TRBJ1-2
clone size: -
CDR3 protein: CASSHSGTDGYTF
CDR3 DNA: TGTGCCAGCAGCCACTCCGGGACTGATGGCTACACCTTC

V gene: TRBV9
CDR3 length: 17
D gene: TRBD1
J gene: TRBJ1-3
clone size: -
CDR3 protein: CASSAGTAYFSGNTIYF
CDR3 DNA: TGTGCCAGCAGCGCCGGGACAGCTTATTTCTCTGGAAACACCATATATTTT

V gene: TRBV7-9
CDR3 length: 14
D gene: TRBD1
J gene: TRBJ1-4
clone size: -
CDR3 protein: CASSLAGGNEKLFF
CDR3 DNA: TGTGCCAGCAGCTTAGCAGGGGGCAATGAAAAACTGTTTTTT

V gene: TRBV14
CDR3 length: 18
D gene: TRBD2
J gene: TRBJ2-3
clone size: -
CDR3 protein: CASSPIQPGLAGTDTQYF
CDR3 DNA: TGTGCCAGCAGCCCGATACAGCCGGGACTAGCGGGCACAGATACGCAGTATTTT

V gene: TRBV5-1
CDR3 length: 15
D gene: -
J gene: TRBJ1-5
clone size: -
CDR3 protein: CASSLDTVEDQPQHF
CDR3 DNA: TGCGCCAGCAGCTTGGACACGGTCGAGGATCAGCCCCAGCATTTT

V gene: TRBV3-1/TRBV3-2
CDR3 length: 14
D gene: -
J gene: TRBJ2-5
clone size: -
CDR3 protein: CASSQAGVQETQYF
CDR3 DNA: TGTGCCAGCAGCCAAGCGGGGGTCCAAGAGACCCAGTACTTC

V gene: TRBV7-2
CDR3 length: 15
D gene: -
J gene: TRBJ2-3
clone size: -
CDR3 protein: CASSLVGARGDTQYF
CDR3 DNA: TGTGCCAGCAGTCTCGTGGGGGCCCGAGGAGATACGCAGTATTTT

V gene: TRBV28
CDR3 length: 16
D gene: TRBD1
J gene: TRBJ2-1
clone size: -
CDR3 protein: CASSLGQGFSYNEQFF
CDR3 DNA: TGTGCCAGCAGTTTGGGACAGGGATTCTCCTACAATGAGCAGTTCTTC

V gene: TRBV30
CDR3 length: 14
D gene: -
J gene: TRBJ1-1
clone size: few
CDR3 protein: CALSGGPLGTEAFF
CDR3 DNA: TGTGCCCTCTCGGGGGGGCCGTTGGGCACTGAAGCTTTCTTT

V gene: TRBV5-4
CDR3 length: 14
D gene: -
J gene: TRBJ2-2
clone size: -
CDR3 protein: CASSLPGVTGELFF
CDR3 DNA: TGTGCCAGCAGCCTGCCAGGGGTAACCGGGGAGCTGTTTTTT

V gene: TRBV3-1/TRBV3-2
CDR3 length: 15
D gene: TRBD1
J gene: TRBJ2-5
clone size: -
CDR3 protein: CASSPTGTGAETQYF
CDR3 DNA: TGTGCCAGCAGCCCAACCGGGACAGGGGCAGAGACCCAGTACTTC

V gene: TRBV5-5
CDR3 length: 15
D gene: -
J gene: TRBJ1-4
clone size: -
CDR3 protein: CASSLVPGGGEKLFF
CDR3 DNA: TGTGCCAGCAGCTTGGTTCCGGGGGGCGGCGAAAAACTGTTTTTT

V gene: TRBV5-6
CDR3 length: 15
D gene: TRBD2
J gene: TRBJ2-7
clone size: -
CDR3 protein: CASSKASGRAGEQYF
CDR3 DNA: TGTGCCAGCAGTAAGGCTAGCGGGAGGGCAGGAGAGCAGTACTTC

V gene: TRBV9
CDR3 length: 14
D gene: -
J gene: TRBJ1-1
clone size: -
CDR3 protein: CASNSGGKNTEAFF
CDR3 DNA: TGTGCCAGCAATTCTGGGGGCAAGAACACTGAAGCTTTCTTT

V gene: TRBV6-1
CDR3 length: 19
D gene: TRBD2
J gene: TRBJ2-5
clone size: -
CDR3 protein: CASSEDRTSGGWVGETQYF
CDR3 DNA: TGTGCCAGCAGTGAGGATAGGACTAGCGGGGGTTGGGTAGGAGAGACCCAGTACTTC